Listed below are T cell receptor beta chains from one sample, sequenced in a study of regulatory T cells in long-lasting Graves disease. Via MiXCR, TCRdb re-called the multiplex PCR reads, giving one row per CDR3 protein. The table has more than 300,000 distinct CDR3 sequences, roughly 24% seen once. The input for sequencing was peripheral blood mononuclear cells (PBMCs), taken when the disease was refractory, from a patient treated with antithyroid drugs. All receptors come from a middle-aged woman with Graves disease. Both conserved end residues are part of each CDR3. D genes are given only for firm matches. Size values are once, few and many counts, or a class for expanded clones, and some rows have none.

TGTGCCAGCCGACACCGGGACCGAAGAAACACCGGGGAGCTGTTTTTT | CASRHRDRRNTGELFF | TRBV6-1 | - | TRBJ2-2 | -
TGTGCCTGGAGTTTGGGTCCGGACAGCACCTACGAGCAGTACTTC | CAWSLGPDSTYEQYF | TRBV30 | - | TRBJ2-7 | -
TGTGCCAGCAGTCATCCGATGATTTTTCGACAAGCAAAAGTCATGAACACTGAAGCTTTCTTT | CASSHPMIFRQAKVMNTEAFF | TRBV28 | - | TRBJ1-1 | -
TGTGCCAGCAGTGCTCTTGAATACGAGCAGTACTTC | CASSALEYEQYF | TRBV6-1 | - | TRBJ2-7 | -
TGTGCCAGCAGAAGGGATCAGCCCCAGCATTTT | CASRRDQPQHF | TRBV28 | - | TRBJ1-5 | many
TGTGCCAGCAGCCCCGGTAGCGAGCAGTACTTC | CASSPGSEQYF | TRBV7-9 | - | TRBJ2-7 | -
TGTGCCAGCAGCCTGGCCGAGTCGGGAGCTAGTGGAGACATTCAGTACTTC | CASSLAESGASGDIQYF | TRBV3-1 | - | TRBJ2-4 | -
TGCGCCAGCAGCTTGAATCGGGGTATGAACACTGAAGCTTTCTTT | CASSLNRGMNTEAFF | TRBV5-1 | - | TRBJ1-1 | many
TGTGCCAGCAGCCGGGGACTAGCGGGAGTTTCAGATACGCAGTATTTT | CASSRGLAGVSDTQYF | TRBV2 | TRBD2 | TRBJ2-3 | many
TGTACCAGCAGGATACAGGGTGGAAACACCATATATTTT | CTSRIQGGNTIYF | TRBV28 | - | TRBJ1-3 | many
TGTGCCAGCAGTTACTTGGGACAGACACAAGAGACCCAGTACTTC | CASSYLGQTQETQYF | TRBV6-9 | TRBD1 | TRBJ2-5 | -
TGTGCCAGCAGCTCACGGACAGCGTACGAGCAGTACTTC | CASSSRTAYEQYF | TRBV7-8 | - | TRBJ2-7 | many
TGTGCCAGCAGTGTGGACAGAGCCTACGAGCAGTACTTC | CASSVDRAYEQYF | TRBV2 | - | TRBJ2-7 | many
TGTGCCAGCAGCAGGGGACAGGGGGCTCGTAGTGAAAAACTGGTTTTT | CASSRGQGARSEKLVF | TRBV7-2 | TRBD1 | TRBJ1-4 | few
TGTGCCAGCAGCGCAAACCGACTAGCGGAACACACCGGGGAGCTGTTTTTT | CASSANRLAEHTGELFF | TRBV9 | TRBD2 | TRBJ2-2 | few
TGTGCCAGCAGTTACGACAAGCGGGCTTTCTTT | CASSYDKRAFF | TRBV12-3/TRBV12-4 | - | TRBJ1-1 | -
TGTGCCAGCAGCCAAGATCCCCGGGCGGTGAGAGACAGGGATCAGCCCCAGCATTTT | CASSQDPRAVRDRDQPQHF | TRBV3-1 | TRBD1 | TRBJ1-5 | -
TGTGCCAGCAGTTTTCAGGGGTCGGCCAAAAACATTCAGTACTTC | CASSFQGSAKNIQYF | TRBV28 | - | TRBJ2-4 | -
TGTGCCAGCAGTGAAGAGACCCAGTACTTC | CASSEETQYF | TRBV2 | - | TRBJ2-5 | few
TGCAGTGCCCGGAGGAGGGGCCGCCGCTACGAGCAGTACTTC | CSARRRGRRYEQYF | TRBV20-1 | - | TRBJ2-7 | few
TGCAGTGCTAGGAGACAGTTAGATACGCAGTATTTT | CSARRQLDTQYF | TRBV20-1 | - | TRBJ2-3 | -
TGTGCCAGCAGAGTGACAGGGGGCACAGATACGCAGTATTTT | CASRVTGGTDTQYF | TRBV27 | TRBD1 | TRBJ2-3 | few
TGTGCCAGCAGCCTACCGCCAAAGGCGGGAGTGGAGACCCAGTACTTC | CASSLPPKAGVETQYF | TRBV7-2 | TRBD2 | TRBJ2-5 | -
TGTGCCAGCAGTCGCGCAGGGGCCACTGAAGCTTTCTTT | CASSRAGATEAFF | TRBV11-2 | - | TRBJ1-1 | many
TGTGCCAGCACCACTAGTGCAGGGGGGTACTCCTACAATGAGCAGTTCTTC | CASTTSAGGYSYNEQFF | TRBV25-1 | - | TRBJ2-1 | -
TGCGCCAGCAGCTTACACGCAGCCTCCTACGAGCAGTACTTC | CASSLHAASYEQYF | TRBV5-1 | - | TRBJ2-7 | few
TGTGCCAGCAGCGTACGACAGGTCTTCATGAACACTGAAGCTTTCTTT | CASSVRQVFMNTEAFF | TRBV2 | - | TRBJ1-1 | many
TGTGCCACCAGCAGAGTAGCGGGAGGGCCTTCTGAGCAGTTCTTC | CATSRVAGGPSEQFF | TRBV15 | TRBD2 | TRBJ2-1 | -
TGTGCCAGCAGCCAAGTTCGGGGGACACCCCTCCACTTT | CASSQVRGTPLHF | TRBV14 | - | TRBJ1-6 | few
TGTGCCAGCAGCTTGTCGTACACCGGGACTCCAAATAATTCACCCCTCCACTTT | CASSLSYTGTPNNSPLHF | TRBV5-6 | - | TRBJ1-6 | many
TGTGCCATCACGAACGGACCCGTGGACACTGAAGCTTTCTTT | CAITNGPVDTEAFF | TRBV10-3 | - | TRBJ1-1 | many
TGTGCCAGCAGCCCCCGACTAGCGGGAGATGCGAACACCGGGGAGCTGTTTTTT | CASSPRLAGDANTGELFF | TRBV9 | TRBD2 | TRBJ2-2 | once
TGTGCCAGCAGCTTAGCGGCGGGGGAGCAGTACTTC | CASSLAAGEQYF | TRBV7-9 | - | TRBJ2-7 | many
TGTGCCTGGAGTACGGACAGGGGAACTAATGAAAAACTGTTTTTT | CAWSTDRGTNEKLFF | TRBV30 | TRBD1 | TRBJ1-4 | -
TGTGCCAGCAGCCAAGATTTTTGGGACATTGAAGAGACCCAGTACTTC | CASSQDFWDIEETQYF | TRBV3-1 | - | TRBJ2-5 | few
TGCAGTGCTAGCTCAGGGGTGGCTAATGAAAAACTGTTTTTT | CSASSGVANEKLFF | TRBV20-1 | - | TRBJ1-4 | many
TGTGCCAGCAGTGAAGCGAGCGGCAAGGGGTACCTTAGGGAGACCCAGTACTTC | CASSEASGKGYLRETQYF | TRBV6-1 | - | TRBJ2-5 | many
TGTGCCAGCAGCGTAGACAGACCGGGACCCTTCAGCACCATATATTTT | CASSVDRPGPFSTIYF | TRBV9 | - | TRBJ1-3 | -
TGTGCCAGCAGCTATCAGACCGGCGTGGGCGAGCAGTACTTC | CASSYQTGVGEQYF | TRBV7-2 | - | TRBJ2-7 | many
TGTGCCAGCAGTATAACCGGGACTAGCCCCTACGAGCAGTACTTC | CASSITGTSPYEQYF | TRBV28 | TRBD2 | TRBJ2-7 | many
TGTGCCAGCTCAGTAGAATGGCAAGAGCAGTACTTC | CASSVEWQEQYF | TRBV7-9 | - | TRBJ2-7 | -
TGTGCCAGCAGCTCGGGGGGGCCGCAGTATTTT | CASSSGGPQYF | TRBV11-2 | TRBD2 | TRBJ2-3 | -
TGTGCCAGCAGTCCCGAGCGCAGGGGAGGACAGCCCCAGCATTTT | CASSPERRGGQPQHF | TRBV12-3/TRBV12-4 | - | TRBJ1-5 | many
TGCAGTACACCCGGAGGACTTAACTATGGCTACACCTTC | CSTPGGLNYGYTF | TRBV20-1 | - | TRBJ1-2 | many
TGTGCCATCAGTGAACCCTCCGGTGGGAATGAGCAGTTCTTC | CAISEPSGGNEQFF | TRBV10-3 | - | TRBJ2-1 | many
TGCAGCGTTGAAGGGCAATTTAGAGTGGCTGAGTACACCGGGGAGCTGTTTTTT | CSVEGQFRVAEYTGELFF | TRBV29-1 | - | TRBJ2-2 | many
TGTGCCAGCAGTCAAGGGGGGGCGTACGAGCAGTACTTC | CASSQGGAYEQYF | TRBV3-1 | - | TRBJ2-7 | many
TGTGCCAGCAGCCGCGGACTGGGAGAAAATTCACCCCTCCACTTT | CASSRGLGENSPLHF | TRBV7-3 | - | TRBJ1-6 | many
TGTGCCAGCAGTCCCCTGAGGGGCCATCAGCCCCAGCATTTT | CASSPLRGHQPQHF | TRBV27 | - | TRBJ1-5 | many
TGTGCCAGCAGTTTCGGGGTACCCGGCACAGATACGCAGTATTTT | CASSFGVPGTDTQYF | TRBV27 | - | TRBJ2-3 | -
TGCGCCAGCAGTGACATATCCAATTCACCCCTCCACTTT | CASSDISNSPLHF | TRBV5-1 | - | TRBJ1-6 | many
TGTGCCAGCAGCCCCCTGGGACTAGCAAGGACCGGGGAGCTGTTTTTT | CASSPLGLARTGELFF | TRBV5-8 | TRBD2 | TRBJ2-2 | few
TGTGCCAGCAGTGAAACCGAAATAACCGGGGAGCTGTTTTTT | CASSETEITGELFF | TRBV2 | - | TRBJ2-2 | -
TGTGCCAGCAGTCCTCTGGGACAGGGGTTGAATGGCTACACCTTC | CASSPLGQGLNGYTF | TRBV6-1 | TRBD1 | TRBJ1-2 | many
TGCAGTGCTAGGACAGGGGCGGCTAACTATGGCTACACCTTC | CSARTGAANYGYTF | TRBV20-1 | TRBD1 | TRBJ1-2 | many